These 32 T cell receptor beta chains originate from one sample sequenced in a study of CD8 T cells in ankylosing spondylitis. Findings and caveats of the study: Blood from ankylosing spondylitis patients appeared to carry a characteristic eight-variant TCR beta motif.

For these receptors, no antigen is known. A single record per CDR3 protein comes from TCRdb applying MiXCR to the 5' RACE reads. The data show some 450,000 distinct CDR3 sequences, 17% seen once. The sequencing input was blood, either unsorted or a sorted T cell fraction (not recorded which). These receptors were collected from a male donor with ankylosing spondylitis.

This chain links TRBV5-1 with TRBJ2-5; D is undetermined. Germline V CDR1 and CDR2: SGHRS, YFSETQ. V lost 3 bases, J lost 7 bases, and 10 bases lay in between. This CDR3 has 12 residues. The DNA of the CDR3 is TGCGCCAGCAGCTATGACGCAGCGACCCAGTACTTC. It specifies CASSYDAATQYF.

The rearrangement links TRBV24-1 to TRBJ2-3; 7 bases agree with TRBD1. This CDR3 region has 16 residues. Germline CDR1 and CDR2: KGHDR and SFDVKD. The junction had 10 bases not matched to a gene; V was cut back by 6 bases and J by 2 bases. The DNA of the CDR3 is TGTGCCACCAGTAACCTGTCGACAGGGTCCACAGATACGCAGTATTTT. As protein: CATSNLSTGSTDTQYF.

This clonotype has more than one count but fewer than ten. This chain connects TRBV12-3 or TRBV12-4 to TRBJ1-2, with TRBD1 matching over 10 bases. The ends lost 7 bases at V and 8 bases at J; junction bases unmatched: 10. The length of the CDR3 is 14 residues. CDR3 in DNA: TGTGCCAGCACCCCAGGCGGGACAGGGGTCGGCTACACCTTC. Translating gives CASTPGGTGVGYTF.

The chain has TRBV20-1 and TRBJ1-4; TRBD1 matches 10 bases. Germline-derived CDR1 and CDR2 are DFQATT and SNEGSKA (reference sequence). After removal of 4 bases from V and 8 bases from J, the junction contained 7 bases not matched to a gene. CDR3 length: 14 residues. The CDR3 protein is CSAKDRGLGEKLFF. The CDR3 nucleotides are TGCAGTGCTAAAGACAGGGGGCTTGGGGAAAAACTGTTTTTT.

The chain combines TRBV5-1 with TRBJ2-7; D uncertain. Germline CDR1 is SGHRS and CDR2 is YFSETQ. CDR3 length equals 13 residues. V gave up 5 bases and J gave up 5 bases, with 14 bases separating them. Written as DNA, the CDR3 is TGCGCCAGCAGTATCCGCCCGGCCGACGAGCAGTACTTC. Translated: CASSIRPADEQYF. The full variable domain, rest sourced from reference TRBV5-1 and TRBJ2-7, is KAGVTQTPRYLIKTRGQQVTLSCSPISGHRSVSWYQQTPGQGLQFLFEYFSETQRNKGNFPGRFSGRQFSNSRSEMNVSTLELGDSALYLCASSIRPADEQYFGPGTRLTVT.

This CDR3 is CASSQGRGSGAPLHF. CDR3 nucleotides: TGTGCCAGCAGCCAAGGCCGGGGATCTGGGGCACCCCTCCACTTT. The chain employs TRBV4-2 and TRBJ1-6; D is uncertain. This CDR3 is 15 amino acids long. From germline, CDR1 is LGHNA and CDR2 YNFKEQ. V lost 1 base and J 11 bases, leaving 15 bases between the germline ends.

The V and J genes are TRBV2 and TRBJ2-7; TRBD1 aligns across 8 bases. The CDR3 length is 13 residues. Germline V gene lookup returns CDR1 SNHLY and CDR2 FYNNEI. V was pared by 1 base and J by 7 bases, with 3 bases of the junction left unmatched. The CDR3 DNA reads TGTGCCAGCAGTGAAGGGAGACAGGGGGAGCAGTACTTC. Residues: CASSEGRQGEQYF.

This clonotype was detected a few times. The genes are TRBV2 and TRBJ2-7, with 8 positions matching TRBD1. Looked up from germline, CDR1 is SNHLY and CDR2 is FYNNEI. The CDR3 has 15 residues. V dropped 7 bases and J dropped 5; count of bases not matched to a gene: 13. This CDR3 reads CASTPLRGQGHEQYF. The CDR3 nucleotides are TGTGCCAGCACTCCCCTACGCGGACAGGGCCACGAGCAGTACTTC.

The table lists this clonotype with a few counts. The chain carries TRBV2 and TRBJ1-1, with a tentative D call TRBD1 (5 bases). Trimming took 6 bases from V and 0 from J, leaving 8 bases between them. Germline CDR1 and CDR2: SNHLY and FYNNEI. The length of the CDR3 is 13 residues. CDR3 amino acids: CASRIRVNTEAFF. CDR3 in DNA: TGTGCCAGCAGAATCAGGGTGAACACTGAAGCTTTCTTT.

This rearrangement joins TRBV4-3 to TRBJ2-7; 8 bases are shared with TRBD2. This CDR3 contains 14 residues. Germline lookup yields CDR1 LGHNA and CDR2 YSLEER. V shed 0 bases and J 11 bases; nucleotides not matched to a gene: 9. In DNA, the CDR3 is TGCGCCAGCAGCCAAGAGCCCCTGCGGGGGGCGGAGTACTTC. Protein product: CASSQEPLRGAEYF.

This clonotype was counted only a few times. The chain joins TRBV7-9 to TRBJ1-2; the match to TRBD1 covers 9 bases. V dropped 5 bases and J dropped 4; count of bases not matched to a gene: 5. The CDR3 is 14 residues long. Germline V gives CDR1 SEHNR, CDR2 FQNEAQ (reference sequence). The CDR3 reads CASSHRGRSYGYTF. CDR3 sequence (DNA): TGTGCCAGCAGCCACAGGGGGCGGTCCTATGGCTACACCTTC. The full variable domain, in which reference TRBV7-9 and TRBJ1-2 provide the parts outside the CDR3, is DTGVSQNPRHKITKRGQNVTFRCDPISEHNRLYWYRQTLGQGPEFLTYFQNEAQLEKSRLLSDRFSAERPKGSFSTLEIQRTEQGDSAMYLCASSHRGRSYGYTFGSGTRLTVV.

The chain recombines TRBV4-3 with TRBJ1-4; D is unclear. CDR1 and CDR2 from the germline V gene are LGHNA and YSLEER. Trimming removed 1 base at V and 0 bases at J, with 12 bases between. This CDR3 is 17 amino acids long. The CDR3 nucleotides are TGCGCCAGCAGCCAAGGTGGAGGGCTCGCAACTAATGAAAAACTGTTTTTT. Its protein is CASSQGGGLATNEKLFF.

This clonotype came up many times. V and J are TRBV3-1 and TRBJ1-1; 8 bases are a match to TRBD1. The CDR3 is made up of 14 amino acids. Per germline, CDR1 LGHDT and CDR2 YNNKEL (reference sequence). With V trimmed by 4 bases and J by 7 bases, 8 bases remained unmatched. In DNA, the CDR3 is TGTGCCAGCAGCCCCACTCTGGACAGGGATGAAGCTTTCTTT. This codes for CASSPTLDRDEAFF.

The chain links TRBV20-1 to TRBJ1-2; 10 bases are shared with TRBD1. CDR1 is DFQATT, CDR2 SNEGSKA, per germline (reference sequence). The CDR3 covers 14 residues. After removal of 6 bases from V and 3 bases from J, the junction contained 7 bases not matched to a gene. In DNA form, the CDR3 reads TGCAGTGCCCCGGGACAGGGGCCTTACTATGGCTACACCTTC. Protein: CSAPGQGPYYGYTF.

This clonotype was detected only a few times. The rearrangement joins TRBV18 to TRBJ1-1, with TRBD1 as a possible D gene (5 bases). V was clipped by 2 bases and J by 0 bases, with 10 bases between them. The CDR3 totals 15 residues. The germline V gene has CDR1 KGHSH and CDR2 LQKENI. The CDR3, as DNA: TGTGCCAGCTCACCATCTGCGACAGTGAACACTGAAGCTTTCTTT. This codes for CASSPSATVNTEAFF.

The V call is TRBV5-1, the J call TRBJ1-2; D possibly corresponds to TRBD1 (5 bases). The V and J ends lost 7 bases and 7 bases respectively, with 20 bases between them. CDR1 and CDR2 (germline): SGHRS, YFSETQ. The CDR3 sequence is 14 residues long. CDR3 region: CASGWGPGESGYTF. The DNA of the CDR3 is TGCGCCAGCGGGTGGGGCCCGGGGGAATCTGGCTACACCTTC. Using reference TRBV5-1 and TRBJ1-2 for the parts outside the CDR3, the full variable domain is KAGVTQTPRYLIKTRGQQVTLSCSPISGHRSVSWYQQTPGQGLQFLFEYFSETQRNKGNFPGRFSGRQFSNSRSEMNVSTLELGDSALYLCASGWGPGESGYTFGSGTRLTVV.

This clonotype was seen more than once but under ten times. The chain combines TRBV6-1 with TRBJ2-7; unclear D gene. CDR3 length: 11 residues. With 7 bases removed from V and 2 bases from J, the gap between germline ends came to 6 bases. Germline CDR1 MNHNS, CDR2 SASEGT. This chain's CDR3 is CASNRAYEQYF. For the CDR3, the DNA is TGTGCCAGCAACAGAGCCTACGAGCAGTACTTC.

This clonotype was observed at least ten times. V usage is TRBV5-1 and J usage is TRBJ2-3; D remains unclear. This CDR3 region has 13 residues. Germline assignment: CDR1 SGHRS and CDR2 YFSETQ. Trimming pared 2 bases from V and 4 bases from J, leaving 8 bases between. CDR3 nucleotide sequence: TGCGCCAGCAGCTTCCAGCAGGCAGATACGCAGTATTTT. This gives the protein CASSFQQADTQYF.

This clonotype was observed a handful of times. This rearrangement joins TRBV5-1 to TRBJ2-6, with 8 positions matching TRBD1. This CDR3 has 17 amino acids. Germline CDR1 SGHRS, CDR2 YFSETQ. V shed 4 bases, J shed 4 bases, and the junction held 10 bases outside the gene matches. CDR3 protein: CASSPTRTGTGANVLTF. CDR3 DNA: TGCGCCAGCAGCCCAACCCGGACAGGGACCGGGGCCAACGTCCTGACTTTC. The full variable domain, completed using reference TRBV5-1 and TRBJ2-6, is KAGVTQTPRYLIKTRGQQVTLSCSPISGHRSVSWYQQTPGQGLQFLFEYFSETQRNKGNFPGRFSGRQFSNSRSEMNVSTLELGDSALYLCASSPTRTGTGANVLTFGAGSRLTVL.

This clonotype was detected a few times. The chain has TRBV2 and TRBJ2-7; TRBD1 might be the D (6 bases). V lost 6 bases and J 4 bases, leaving 13 bases between the germline ends. This CDR3 is 13 amino acids long. Per germline, CDR1 SNHLY and CDR2 FYNNEI. CDR3 nucleotide sequence: TGTGCCAGCAGGGGGGACAACCTTTACGAGCAGTACTTC. Its protein product is CASRGDNLYEQYF.

This clonotype was counted at least ten times. The V gene is TRBV7-9, the J gene TRBJ2-1; 8 bases are shared with TRBD2. The CDR3 totals 15 residues. Germline CDR1 and CDR2: SEHNR and FQNEAQ (reference sequence). The V segment lost 5 bases and the J segment 10 bases; nucleotides outside the gene matches: 13. DNA for the CDR3: TGTGCCAGCAGCATACGGGGGGGCGAGTTCGAAGAGCAGTTCTTC. This translates into CASSIRGGEFEEQFF.

The J gene is TRBJ2-5, the V gene TRBV5-1; 8 nucleotides line up with TRBD1. Germline V CDR1 and CDR2: SGHRS, YFSETQ. The CDR3 length is 14 residues. Unmatched junction bases numbered 4, after V lost 4 bases and J lost 2 bases. CDR3 in DNA: TGCGCCAGCAGCAAAGACAGGGGACAAGAGACCCAGTACTTC. As protein: CASSKDRGQETQYF.

A few counts support this clonotype. The CDR3 DNA is TGCGCCAGCAGCTTGACCGCAGGGCCCAATCAGCCCCAGCATTTT. Translation gives CASSLTAGPNQPQHF. The chain recombines TRBV5-1 with TRBJ1-5; perhaps TRBD1 as D (5 bases). The CDR3 spans 15 residues. In germline, CDR1 is SGHRS, CDR2 YFSETQ. Trimming removed 1 base from V and 3 bases from J, with 11 bases in between.

The J gene is TRBJ2-3, the V gene TRBV9; 7 bases line up with TRBD2. CDR3 size: 15 residues. The germline gives CDR1 SGDLS, CDR2 YYNGEE. The V and J ends lost 1 base and 2 bases, in that order; junction bases with no gene match: 4. As DNA, the CDR3 is TGTGCCAGCAGCGTAAAAGCGGGGATCACAGATACGCAGTATTTT. Protein: CASSVKAGITDTQYF.

The V and J genes are TRBV5-1 and TRBJ2-1, with 10 positions matching TRBD1. This CDR3 spans 15 amino acids. The V and J ends lost 5 bases and 2 bases, in that order; junction bases with no gene match: 4. CDR1 and CDR2 (germline): SGHRS, YFSETQ. The CDR3 reads CASRSGTGAYNEQFF. The CDR3 region has the DNA TGCGCCAGCAGATCCGGGACAGGGGCCTACAATGAGCAGTTCTTC.

This clonotype was counted at least ten times. V gene TRBV12-3 or TRBV12-4 combines with J gene TRBJ1-4, with a tentative D call TRBD1 (5 bases). The germline V and J ends were trimmed by 3 bases and 7 bases, with 9 bases remaining between them. This CDR3 is built from 13 residues. The CDR3 reads CASSLQGGEKLFF. CDR3 DNA: TGTGCCAGCAGTTTGCAGGGTGGTGAAAAACTGTTTTTT.

The chain carries TRBV20-1 and TRBJ2-2; TRBD2 agrees at 11 bases. The CDR3 has 18 amino acids. The germline V gene has CDR1 DFQATT and CDR2 SNEGSKA (reference sequence). J lost 4 bases, V lost 1 base, and 11 bases had no gene match. CDR3 in DNA: TGCAGTGCTAGAGGGGTTAGCGGGAGGGCCCGGGGCACCGGGGAGCTGTTTTTT. It is translated as CSARGVSGRARGTGELFF.

This clonotype has only a few counts. The CDR3 DNA reads as TGTGCCAGCTCACCACCGGTAGGAGAGCAGTTCTTC. It yields the protein CASSPPVGEQFF. The chain carries TRBV18 and TRBJ2-1; no clear D. This CDR3 is 12 amino acids long. Trimming pared 0 bases from V and 10 bases from J, leaving 7 bases between. Germline V gives CDR1 KGHSH, CDR2 LQKENI.

This clonotype was counted between two and nine times. The gene calls are TRBV3-1 and TRBJ2-1; 10 bases fit TRBD2. The CDR3 is 15 amino acids. Germline assignment: CDR1 LGHDT and CDR2 YNNKEL (reference sequence). J gave up 9 bases and V 3 bases, and 8 bases lay outside the gene matches. This CDR3 reads CASSQQLAGEGEQFF. The CDR3 nucleotides read TGTGCCAGCAGCCAGCAGCTAGCGGGAGAGGGTGAGCAGTTCTTC.

The chain has TRBV7-2 and TRBJ2-7; D gene ambiguous. Deletions cut 5 bases from V and 1 base from J, with 12 bases between. Germline V CDR1 and CDR2: SGHTA, FQGNSA. CDR3 length: 14 amino acids. DNA for the CDR3: TGTGCCAGCAGCCCCCCGCCGCCATCCTACGAGCAGTACTTC. It is translated as CASSPPPPSYEQYF. The whole variable domain, filled in from reference TRBV7-2 and TRBJ2-7, reads GAGVSQSPSNKVTEKGKDVELRCDPISGHTALYWYRQSLGQGLEFLIYFQGNSAPDKSGLPSDRFSAERTGGSVSTLTIQRTQQEDSAVYLCASSPPPPSYEQYFGPGTRLTVT.

This clonotype was observed a few times. The rearrangement links TRBV20-1 to TRBJ2-1, with D maybe TRBD1 (5 bases). Germline V gives CDR1 DFQATT, CDR2 SNEGSKA (reference sequence). This CDR3 comprises 16 residues. Trimming pared 3 bases from V and 0 bases from J, leaving 15 bases between. CDR3 amino acids: CSASADTTSSYNEQFF. CDR3 DNA sequence: TGCAGTGCTAGTGCGGACACCACGAGCTCCTACAATGAGCAGTTCTTC.

The J gene is TRBJ1-5, the V gene TRBV18; D is possibly TRBD1 (6 bases). This CDR3 spans 16 amino acids. The germline CDR1 and CDR2 sequences are KGHSH and LQKENI. V lost 4 bases, J lost 0 bases, and 13 bases lay in between. The CDR3 here is CASSRGVQGSNQPQHF. CDR3 sequence (DNA): TGTGCCAGCTCACGAGGGGTACAGGGTAGCAATCAGCCCCAGCATTTT.